This TCR beta chain is drawn from a study of T cells in localized non-small cell lung cancer. Study results and caveats: There was an association of higher blood T cell density with longer overall survival. Uninvolved adjacent lung showed higher T cell clonality than tumor. Turning up in adjacent lung were a median approximately 58 of the top 100 tumor clones. Sequence data derive from only one tumor region, so heterogeneity remains possible.

The table lists this clone with a few counts. No antigen is known for it. Generated by immunoSEQ multiplex PCR, the TCRdb table keeps only in-frame clones and is missing some. The table lists some 54,000 clones, over 60% of them singletons. Germline V gene sequence: CDR1 SGHKS, CDR2 YYEKEE (reference sequence). The CDR3 sequence is 11 residues long. V was shortened by 4 bases and J by 11 bases, with 12 bases between the two germline ends. The specimen comprised PBMCs, sampled before any cancer treatment. The rearrangement uses TRBV5-5 and TRBJ1-1, with a weak D call TRBD1 (5 bases). This clonotype originated in a woman aged 35-70 years with stage II lung adenocarcinoma. The CDR3 region has the DNA TGTGCCAGCAGCGTAACAGGTTTGGCTTTCTTT. This gives the protein CASSVTGLAFF.